The clone carrying this T cell receptor (beta chain) has more than one count but fewer than ten. The data stem from a study of cytomegalovirus exposure and HLA in healthy donors. PCR used 60 Vbeta primers and 13 Jbeta primers. The table came from immunoSEQ multiplex PCR; TCRdb's copy has only in-frame clones and leaves some out. The sample includes 150,000 or so clones, 64% seen only once; the top ten take 2.5% to 3.5%. Trimming removed 3 bases from V and 9 bases from J, with 8 bases in between. Germline lookup yields CDR1 KGHSH and CDR2 LQKENI. The CDR3 runs to 12 residues. The chain uses TRBV18 and TRBJ2-2; D is unclear. This TCR was sampled from a woman between 25 and 40 years old in good health and CMV-seropositive. The specimen was PBMCs. CDR3 in amino acids: CASSPPLRELFF. DNA of the CDR3: TGTGCCAGCTCACCCCCGCTACGGGAGCTGTTTTTT.